What follows is one TCR beta chain and its context. Here immunoSEQ multiplex PCR was the method, and the copy in TCRdb shows in-frame clones only, minus some. The table lists around 97,000 clones, roughly 90% of them singletons. This entry is derived from a study of control samples from healthy donors and cancer patients. This CDR3 is built from 18 residues. V lost 1 base and J lost 0; bases outside the gene matches: 9. Germline CDR1 reads SGDLS; CDR2 reads YYNGEE. The receptor's source is a man aged 60-69 years with lung cancer. Material for sequencing was PBMCs. The rearrangement joins TRBV9 to TRBJ2-1, with 8 positions matching TRBD2. DNA of the CDR3: TGTGCCAGCAGCGTAACGACGGGGGGGCCCGTCTCCTACAATGAGCAGTTCTTC. The encoded protein is CASSVTTGGPVSYNEQFF.